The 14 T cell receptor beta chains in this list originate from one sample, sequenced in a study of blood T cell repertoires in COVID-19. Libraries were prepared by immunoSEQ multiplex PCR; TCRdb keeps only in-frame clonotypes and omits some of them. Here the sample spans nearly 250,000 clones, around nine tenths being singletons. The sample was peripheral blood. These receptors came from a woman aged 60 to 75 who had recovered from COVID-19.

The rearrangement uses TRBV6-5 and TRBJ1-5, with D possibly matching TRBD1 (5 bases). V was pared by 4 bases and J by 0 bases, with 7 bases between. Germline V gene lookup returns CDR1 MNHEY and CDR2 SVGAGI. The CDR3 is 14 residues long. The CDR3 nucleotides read TGTGCCAGCAGTTCAGGACATAGCAATCAGCCCCAGCATTTT. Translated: CASSSGHSNQPQHF.

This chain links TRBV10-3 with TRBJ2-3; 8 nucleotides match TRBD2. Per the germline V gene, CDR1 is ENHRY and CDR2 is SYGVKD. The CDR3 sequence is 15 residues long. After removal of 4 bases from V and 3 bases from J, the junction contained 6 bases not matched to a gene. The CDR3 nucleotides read TGTGCCATCAGTGGCGATAGCGGGGCGACAGATACGCAGTATTTT. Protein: CAISGDSGATDTQYF.

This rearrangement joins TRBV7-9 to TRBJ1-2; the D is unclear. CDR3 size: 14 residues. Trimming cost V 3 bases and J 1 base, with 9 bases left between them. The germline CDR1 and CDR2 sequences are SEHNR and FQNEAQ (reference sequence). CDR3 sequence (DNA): TGTGCCAGCAGCTTGCTCCGGTATAACTATGGCTACACCTTC. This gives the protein CASSLLRYNYGYTF.

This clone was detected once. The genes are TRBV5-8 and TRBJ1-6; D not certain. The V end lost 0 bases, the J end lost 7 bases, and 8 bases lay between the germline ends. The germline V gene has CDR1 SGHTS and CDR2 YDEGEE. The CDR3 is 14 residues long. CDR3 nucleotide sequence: TGTGCCAGCAGCTTGGACGGGAGGAATTCACCCCTCCACTTT. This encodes CASSLDGRNSPLHF.

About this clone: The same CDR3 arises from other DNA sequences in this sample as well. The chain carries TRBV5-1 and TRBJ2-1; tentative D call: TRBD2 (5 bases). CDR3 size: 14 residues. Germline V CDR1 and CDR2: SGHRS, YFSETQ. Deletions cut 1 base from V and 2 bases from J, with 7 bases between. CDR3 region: CASSLTGTYNEQFF. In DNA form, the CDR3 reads TGCGCCAGCAGCTTGACCGGGACCTACAATGAGCAGTTCTTC. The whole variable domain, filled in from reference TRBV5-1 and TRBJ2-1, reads KAGVTQTPRYLIKTRGQQVTLSCSPISGHRSVSWYQQTPGQGLQFLFEYFSETQRNKGNFPGRFSGRQFSNSRSEMNVSTLELGDSALYLCASSLTGTYNEQFFGPGTRLTVL.

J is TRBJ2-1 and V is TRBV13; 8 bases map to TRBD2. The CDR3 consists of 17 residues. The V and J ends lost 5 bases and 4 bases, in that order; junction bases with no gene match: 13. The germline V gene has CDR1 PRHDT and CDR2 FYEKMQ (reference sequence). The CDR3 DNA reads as TGTGCCAGCAGCCCTGCCCTCACTAGCGGCCCTTACAATGAGCAGTTCTTC. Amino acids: CASSPALTSGPYNEQFF. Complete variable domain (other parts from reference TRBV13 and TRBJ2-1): AAGVIQSPRHLIKEKRETATLKCYPIPRHDTVYWYQQGPGQDPQFLISFYEKMQSDKGSIPDRFSAQQFSDYHSELNMSSLELGDSALYFCASSPALTSGPYNEQFFGPGTRLTVL.

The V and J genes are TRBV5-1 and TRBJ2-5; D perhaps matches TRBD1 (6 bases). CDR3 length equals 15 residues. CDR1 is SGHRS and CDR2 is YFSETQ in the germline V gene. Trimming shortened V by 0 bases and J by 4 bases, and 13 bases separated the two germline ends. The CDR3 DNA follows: TGCGCCAGCAGCTTGGGGCAGGGACATGGAGAGACCCAGTACTTC. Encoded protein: CASSLGQGHGETQYF.

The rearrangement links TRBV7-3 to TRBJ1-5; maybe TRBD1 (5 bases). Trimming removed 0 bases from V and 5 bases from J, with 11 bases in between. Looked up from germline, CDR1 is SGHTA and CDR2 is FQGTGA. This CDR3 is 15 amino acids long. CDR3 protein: CASSLTGSGHQPQHF. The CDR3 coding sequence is TGTGCCAGCAGCTTAACGGGGTCAGGGCATCAGCCCCAGCATTTT.

The CDR3 loop reads CASSPLAQRREPYEQYF. The CDR3 bases are TGTGCCAGCAGTCCCCTCGCCCAACGGCGGGAACCCTACGAGCAGTACTTC. The V and J genes are TRBV6-6 and TRBJ2-7; maybe TRBD2 (6 bases). Between the trimmed V and J ends, which lost 5 bases and 2 bases, there was a span of 22 bases. This CDR3 is 17 amino acids long. CDR1 and CDR2 (germline): MNHNY, SVGAGI (reference sequence).

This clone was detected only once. The CDR3 DNA sequence: TGTGCCAGCAGCTTCCCCGGAAGGGAGGCTTTCTTT. It codes for CASSFPGREAFF. The chain combines TRBV7-2 with TRBJ1-1; D not certain. This CDR3 is built from 12 residues. V lost 3 bases and J lost 11, with 13 bases in between. The germline CDR1 and CDR2 sequences are SGHTA and FQGNSA.

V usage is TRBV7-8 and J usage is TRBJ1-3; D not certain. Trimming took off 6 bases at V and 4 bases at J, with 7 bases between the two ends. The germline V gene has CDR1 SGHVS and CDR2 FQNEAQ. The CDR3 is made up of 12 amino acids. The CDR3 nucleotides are TGTGCCAGCAGTCCCCAAGGAAACACCATATATTTT. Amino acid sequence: CASSPQGNTIYF.

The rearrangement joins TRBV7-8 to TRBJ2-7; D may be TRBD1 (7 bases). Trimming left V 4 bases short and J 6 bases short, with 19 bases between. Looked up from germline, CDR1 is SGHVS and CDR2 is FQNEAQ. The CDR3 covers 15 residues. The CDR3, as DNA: TGTGCCAGCAGCTCTGTTAGACAGGGAGGTTCCGAGCAGTACTTC. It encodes CASSSVRQGGSEQYF.

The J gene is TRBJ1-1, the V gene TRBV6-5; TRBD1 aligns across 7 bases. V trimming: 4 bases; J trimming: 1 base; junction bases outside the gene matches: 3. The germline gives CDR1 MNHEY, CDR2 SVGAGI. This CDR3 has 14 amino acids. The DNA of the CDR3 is TGTGCCAGCAGTTCGTCAGGGGGGAACACTGAAGCTTTCTTT. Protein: CASSSSGGNTEAFF.

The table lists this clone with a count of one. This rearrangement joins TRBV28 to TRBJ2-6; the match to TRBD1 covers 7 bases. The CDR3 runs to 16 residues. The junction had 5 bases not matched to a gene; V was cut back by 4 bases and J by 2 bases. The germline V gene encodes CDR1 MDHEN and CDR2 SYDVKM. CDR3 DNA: TGTGCCAGCAGTTACCGAACAGGGGCTGGGGCCAACGTCCTGACTTTC. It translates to CASSYRTGAGANVLTF.